What follows describes a single T cell receptor beta chain. Antigen specificity is unknown. This sample was taken from a study of T cells in tuberculosis. Trimming cost V 5 bases and J 13 bases, with 24 bases left between them. The CDR3 runs 15 residues. Looked up from germline, CDR1 is SGHAT and CDR2 is FQNNGV. Adolescents were screened for latent TB by skin test and IGRA. Broader study findings: Cases with active tuberculosis were adults, while controls were adolescents.

Repertoires were generated with immunoSEQ multiplex PCR, while TCRdb's copy carries only in-frame clones and drops some. The sample lists around 30,000 clones; approximately 95% were seen once. The V and J genes are TRBV11-2 and TRBJ2-1; TRBD2 is a possible D gene (7 bases). Sequenced input: PBMCs. This TCR was recovered from a donor aged 10 to 29 with latent tuberculosis or without tuberculosis infection. The CDR3 DNA follows: TGTGCCAGCAGCATAAACGTAGTACAGGGAGGGGGACAGTTCTTC. Protein product: CASSINVVQGGGQFF. Full variable domain (outside the CDR3, taken from reference TRBV11-2 and TRBJ2-1): EAGVAQSPRYKIIEKRQSVAFWCNPISGHATLYWYQQILGQGPKLLIQFQNNGVVDDSQLPKDRFSAERLKGVDSTLKIQPAKLEDSAVYLCASSINVVQGGGQFFGPGTRLTVL.